This T cell receptor beta chain was recovered during a study of shared clonotypes between healthy human individuals. Evenly divided among several immunoSEQ plates was the genomic DNA of each subset. This table comes from immunoSEQ multiplex PCR, and its TCRdb copy is limited to in-frame clones, with some not included. The data contain 1.4 million to 1.5 million clones, around 97% of them singletons. As concerns this clone: The antigen is not known.

Per the germline V gene, CDR1 is SNHLY and CDR2 is FYNNEI. V shed 1 base and J shed 3 bases, with 12 bases lying between them. This CDR3 has 16 amino acids. Study-level findings and limits: Larger estimated richness was generally recorded for naive subsets relative to memory subsets. Sorted-subset sequencing was shown by rarefaction to be incomplete despite large depth.

Sequenced sample: naive CD4+ T cells sorted from blood. The subset is: CD45RA+ positively selected. This rearrangement joins TRBV2 to TRBJ1-4; D gene uncertain. The receptor was derived from a young man in good health. CDR3 in amino acids: CASSEEGMVANEKLFF. In nucleotides, the CDR3 is TGTGCCAGCAGTGAAGAGGGAATGGTGGCTAATGAAAAACTGTTTTTT.